Given below is one T cell receptor (beta chain) in context. Its cognate antigen is unknown. The source of the sample is a study of T cell responses to AZD1222 COVID-19 vaccine. As for the study in general: Second-dose groups at about 4 or about 12 weeks were pooled.

TCRdb keeps only in-frame clones here, not all; method: immunoSEQ multiplex PCR. The sample gives some 140,000 clones, over 90% of which show up once; approximately 5.4% is in the top ten. The germline V gene has CDR1 MDHEN and CDR2 SYDVKM. This CDR3 region has 13 residues. The V segment lost 8 bases and the J segment 2 bases; nucleotides outside the gene matches: 3. The study's findings and limits: Mostly white British, mostly female donors; authors suggested clonal diversity may be underestimated. Distributed over spike, vaccine-associated CD4 TCRs predominated at 160-218 and 743-854.

This receptor was identified in an adult in good health. The sample consisted of peripheral blood, taken on day 0 of AZD1222 vaccination. V usage is TRBV28 and J usage is TRBJ2-1, with 7 bases lining up with TRBD2. The CDR3 loop reads CASLTSPYNEQFF. The CDR3 DNA sequence: TGTGCCAGCCTGACTAGCCCCTACAATGAGCAGTTCTTC.